These 3 T cell receptor beta chains share one sample of origin, sequenced in a study of cytomegalovirus exposure and HLA in healthy donors. The table came from immunoSEQ multiplex PCR; TCRdb's copy has only in-frame clones and leaves some out. The sample records over 100,000 clones, roughly 90% being singletons. Sample: PBMCs. These TCRs come from a woman aged 18-29 years in good health and CMV-seropositive.

The J gene is TRBJ2-5, the V gene TRBV30, with D maybe TRBD1 (6 bases). Germline assignment: CDR1 GTSNPN and CDR2 SVGIG (reference sequence). This CDR3 comprises 13 residues. Trimming stripped 1 base from V and 7 bases from J, with 13 bases between. In DNA, the CDR3 is TGTGCCTGGAGTGCAGTAGGGGGTGGGACCCAGTACTTC. Its protein is CAWSAVGGGTQYF.

The gene calls are TRBV9 and TRBJ1-4, with a weak D call TRBD1 (5 bases). Germline V CDR1 and CDR2: SGDLS, YYNGEE. The V end lost 0 bases, the J end lost 0 bases, and 6 bases lay between the germline ends. The CDR3 runs to 15 residues. The CDR3 DNA is TGTGCCAGCAGCGTAGGGGGGGCAACTAATGAAAAACTGTTTTTT. Translated: CASSVGGATNEKLFF.

The V call is TRBV7-8, the J call TRBJ2-3; tentatively, D is TRBD2 (5 bases). Trimming removed 1 base at V and 4 bases at J, with 15 bases between. The CDR3 loop spans 16 amino acids. From germline, CDR1 is SGHVS and CDR2 FQNEAQ. CDR3 DNA: TGTGCCAGCAGCTTAGTCACCCGAGGGCCCCCAGATACGCAGTATTTT. It encodes CASSLVTRGPPDTQYF. The full variable domain, with the rest looked up from reference TRBV7-8 and TRBJ2-3, is GAGVSQSPRYKVAKRGQDVALRCDPISGHVSLFWYQQALGQGPEFLTYFQNEAQLDKSGLPSDRFFAERPEGSVSTLKIQRTQQEDSAVYLCASSLVTRGPPDTQYFGPGTRLTVL.